The rows below give T cell receptor beta chains drawn from one sample of a study of OX40 agonist ivuxolimab in advanced cancers. Method: immunoSEQ multiplex PCR; TCRdb's copy keeps in-frame clones and lacks some. The sample shows about 50,000 clones, 65% to 85% of them seen only once. The sequencing here drew on CD4+ or CD8+ T cells sorted from blood, taken in a trial of the OX40 agonist ivuxolimab. The origin of the receptors is an adult with an advanced solid tumor such as melanoma, head and neck, liver or kidney cancer. Each CDR3 is given with its conserved first and last residue. D genes are given only for firm matches. The size entry is marked missing in some rows and otherwise reads once, few, many or a size class.

j_call | clone_size | v_call | d_call | cdr3_nt | cdr3_aa
TRBJ1-5 | few | TRBV19 | NA | TGTGCCAGTAGTATAGAAGGAGGGATTCAGCCCCAGCATTTT | CASSIEGGIQPQHF
TRBJ1-3 | NA | TRBV28 | TRBD1 | TGTGCCAGCAACAGGGGCGCCGCGTACACCATATATTTT | CASNRGAAYTIYF
TRBJ2-3 | NA | TRBV12-5 | TRBD1 | TGTGCTAGTGGTTGGGGGACAGGGTTTGGAAACACAGATACGCAGTATTTT | CASGWGTGFGNTDTQYF
TRBJ2-7 | NA | TRBV18 | TRBD1 | TGTGCCAGCTCACCCTCCCAGGGGGCCCACGAGCAGTACTTC | CASSPSQGAHEQYF
TRBJ1-2 | NA | TRBV12-5 | TRBD1 | TGTGCTAGTGGTCACTGGGACAGAGGCTATGGCTACACCTTC | CASGHWDRGYGYTF
TRBJ1-3 | NA | TRBV6-5 | NA | TGTGCCAGCAGTTACTCTCTCCCGCTAGGAAACACCATATATTTT | CASSYSLPLGNTIYF
TRBJ1-3 | NA | TRBV4-1 | NA | TGCGCCAGCAGCCAAGTTTTGAGAGGGAGGCCTGGAAACACCATATATTTT | CASSQVLRGRPGNTIYF
TRBJ1-2 | NA | TRBV19 | TRBD1 | TGTGCCAGTAGCCCGGGACAGGGGATCTATGGCTACACCTTC | CASSPGQGIYGYTF
TRBJ1-2 | once | TRBV21-1 | NA | TGTGCCAGCAGCTCCGGGACCGAGTATGGCTACACCTTC | CASSSGTEYGYTF
TRBJ1-1 | once | TRBV7-9 | TRBD1 | TGTGCCAGCAGCGCCGGGACAGGCTCTAGGAACACTGAAGCTTTCTTT | CASSAGTGSRNTEAFF
TRBJ1-2 | NA | TRBV11-2 | NA | TGTGCCAGCAGCTTAGATTTTGACAGGAGTGGGTATGGCTACACCTTC | CASSLDFDRSGYGYTF
TRBJ1-2 | NA | TRBV28 | TRBD1 | TGTGCCAGCACCCTAACTCGACAGGGGCCCGGCTACACCTTC | CASTLTRQGPGYTF
TRBJ1-3 | NA | TRBV6-1 | TRBD1 | TGTGCCAGCAGCTATGGGCCCACAGGGGATGACACCATATATTTT | CASSYGPTGDDTIYF
TRBJ1-2 | once | TRBV6-6 | NA | TGTGCCAGCAGTTCGTCGGATCTTAACTATGGCTACACCTTC | CASSSSDLNYGYTF
TRBJ2-3 | NA | TRBV7-2 | NA | TGTGCCAGCAGCTTAGTGACAGCTACAGATACGCAGTATTTT | CASSLVTATDTQYF
TRBJ2-2 | NA | TRBV4-3 | TRBD1 | TGCGCCAGCAGCCAATGGACAGGGCGTGTCACCGGGGAGCTGTTTTTT | CASSQWTGRVTGELFF
TRBJ2-7 | NA | TRBV10-2 | NA | TGCGCCAGCAGTGAGCCGCGCGCAGGAAACTACGAGCAGTACTTC | CASSEPRAGNYEQYF
TRBJ1-2 | NA | TRBV19 | TRBD1 | TGTGCCAGTAGTTCCGGGACAGACTCTTACTATGGCTACACCTTC | CASSSGTDSYYGYTF
TRBJ2-5 | NA | TRBV4-3 | NA | TGCGCCAGCAGCGCCAGTGGGACCCAGTACTTC | CASSASGTQYF
TRBJ1-1 | NA | TRBV5-1 | TRBD1 | TGCGCCAGCAGCAGCTGGACAGGGGATACACAAGCTTTCTTT | CASSSWTGDTQAFF
TRBJ2-3 | NA | TRBV6-1 | TRBD2 | TGTGCCAGCAGTGCCGTAGCGGGGGGCCGCGCAGATACGCAGTATTTT | CASSAVAGGRADTQYF
TRBJ1-1 | NA | TRBV7-2 | TRBD1 | TGTGCCAGCAGCTCCCAGGGGGACACTGAAGCTTTCTTT | CASSSQGDTEAFF
TRBJ1-2 | NA | TRBV28 | NA | TGTGCCAGCAGTTCCCTGGGGACCGACGGCGGTGGGGGCTACACCTTC | CASSSLGTDGGGGYTF
TRBJ2-1 | NA | TRBV7-2 | TRBD2 | TGTGCCAGCAGCCCGATCCAGACTAGCACCTACAATGAGCAGTTCTTC | CASSPIQTSTYNEQFF
TRBJ2-7 | NA | TRBV6-1 | NA | TGTGCCAGCAGCTTTCGACGGGCAGACGAGCAGTACTTC | CASSFRRADEQYF
TRBJ1-2 | few | TRBV19 | TRBD1 | TGTGCCAGTAGTATCGGGACAGGGAGGTTTAGCTACACCTTC | CASSIGTGRFSYTF
TRBJ2-3 | NA | TRBV5-4 | TRBD2 | TGTGCCAGCAGCTTTAAAACTAGCGGGACTACAGATACGCAGTATTTT | CASSFKTSGTTDTQYF
TRBJ2-2 | NA | TRBV7-3 | TRBD2 | TGTGCCAGCAGCCGAAGCGGGGGGGCCTCCACCGGGGAGCTGTTTTTT | CASSRSGGASTGELFF
TRBJ2-7 | NA | TRBV6-5 | TRBD1 | TGTGCCAGCACTTGGACAGGCCACTACGAGCAGTACTTC | CASTWTGHYEQYF
TRBJ2-7 | once | TRBV9 | NA | TGTGCCAGCAGCGTAGCTGGGTCAGGGTTCAGGTTGTCCTACGAGCAGTACTTC | CASSVAGSGFRLSYEQYF
TRBJ2-1 | NA | TRBV5-1 | NA | TGCGCCAGCAGCTTGGGTGATTACAATGAGCAGTTCTTC | CASSLGDYNEQFF
TRBJ2-7 | NA | TRBV7-2 | NA | TGTGCCAGCAGCTTAATCCCAGGGCTTACGAGCTCCTACGAGCAGTACTTC | CASSLIPGLTSSYEQYF
TRBJ1-4 | NA | TRBV15 | NA | TGTGCCACCAGCAGAGAAGGGGACCCTAATGAAAAACTGTTTTTT | CATSREGDPNEKLFF
TRBJ2-7 | few | TRBV6-5 | TRBD1 | TGTGCCAGCAGGCCAGGGGGCGCGAACGAGCAGTACTTC | CASRPGGANEQYF
TRBJ1-2 | few | TRBV19 | NA | TGTGCCAGTAGTTTACAGGGAGAGGCTGGCTATGGCTACACCTTC | CASSLQGEAGYGYTF
TRBJ2-1 | NA | TRBV7-9 | NA | TGTGCCAGCAGCTTAGGACTCACAGGGATGAATGAGCAGTTCTTC | CASSLGLTGMNEQFF
TRBJ2-7 | NA | TRBV18 | NA | TGTGCCAGCTCACCATTCGGGGGCAGGTCGGGGAACGAGCAGTACTTC | CASSPFGGRSGNEQYF
TRBJ2-5 | NA | TRBV9 | TRBD2 | TGTGCCAGCAGCGTTTCCGTAGCGGGGGCACAAGAGACCCAGTACTTC | CASSVSVAGAQETQYF
TRBJ2-5 | NA | TRBV4-1 | TRBD1 | TGCGCCAGCAGCCAAGGGAGACAGGGGCCGCGCCTATCTGCCCAGTACTTC | CASSQGRQGPRLSAQYF
TRBJ2-3 | NA | TRBV9 | TRBD2 | TGTGCCAGCAGCGTAAGTTGGGAAGCGGGGGGGCCTGAGTATTTT | CASSVSWEAGGPEYF
TRBJ1-3 | NA | TRBV7-9 | NA | TGTGCCAGCAGCTTACTAAACACCATATATTTT | CASSLLNTIYF
TRBJ1-2 | NA | TRBV6-1 | TRBD1 | TGTGCCAGCAGCCGGGACAGGGGAGCTGGCTACACCTTC | CASSRDRGAGYTF